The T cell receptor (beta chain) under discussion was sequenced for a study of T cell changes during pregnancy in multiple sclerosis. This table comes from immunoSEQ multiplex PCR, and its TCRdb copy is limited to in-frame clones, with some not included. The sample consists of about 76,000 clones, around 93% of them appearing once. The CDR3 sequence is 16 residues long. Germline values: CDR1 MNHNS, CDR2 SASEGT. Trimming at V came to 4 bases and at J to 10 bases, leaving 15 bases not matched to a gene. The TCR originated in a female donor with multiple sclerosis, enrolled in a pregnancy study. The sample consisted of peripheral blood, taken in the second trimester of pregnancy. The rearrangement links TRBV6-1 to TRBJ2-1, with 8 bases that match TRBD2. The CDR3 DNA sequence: TGTGCCAGCAGTGCCCTGGGGGTCACGGGGGGGCGGGAGCAGTTCTTC. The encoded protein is CASSALGVTGGREQFF.